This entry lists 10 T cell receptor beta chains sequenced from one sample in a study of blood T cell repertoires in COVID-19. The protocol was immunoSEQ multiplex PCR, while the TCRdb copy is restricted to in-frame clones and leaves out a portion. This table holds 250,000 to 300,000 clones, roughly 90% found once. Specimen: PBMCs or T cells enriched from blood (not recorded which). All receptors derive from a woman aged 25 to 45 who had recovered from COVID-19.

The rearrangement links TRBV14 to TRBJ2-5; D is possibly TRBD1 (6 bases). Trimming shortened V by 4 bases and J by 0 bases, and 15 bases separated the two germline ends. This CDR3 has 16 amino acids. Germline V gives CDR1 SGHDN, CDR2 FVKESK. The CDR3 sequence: CASSRTRGVYQETQYF. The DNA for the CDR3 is TGTGCCAGCAGCCGAACCAGGGGAGTGTACCAAGAGACCCAGTACTTC.

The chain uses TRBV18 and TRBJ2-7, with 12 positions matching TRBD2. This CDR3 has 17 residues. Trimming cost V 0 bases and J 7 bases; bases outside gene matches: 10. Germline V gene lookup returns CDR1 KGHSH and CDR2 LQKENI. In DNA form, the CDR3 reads TGTGCCAGCTCACCACCGGAAGGACTAGCGGGGACTGGGGAGCAGTACTTC. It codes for CASSPPEGLAGTGEQYF.

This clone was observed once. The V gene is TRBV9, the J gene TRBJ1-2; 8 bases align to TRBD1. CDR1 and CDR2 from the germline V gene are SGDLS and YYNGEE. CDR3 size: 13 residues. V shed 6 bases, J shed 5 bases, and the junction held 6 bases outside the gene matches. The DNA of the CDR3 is TGTGCCAGCACCGGTAGGACAGGGTATGGCTACACCTTC. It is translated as CASTGRTGYGYTF.

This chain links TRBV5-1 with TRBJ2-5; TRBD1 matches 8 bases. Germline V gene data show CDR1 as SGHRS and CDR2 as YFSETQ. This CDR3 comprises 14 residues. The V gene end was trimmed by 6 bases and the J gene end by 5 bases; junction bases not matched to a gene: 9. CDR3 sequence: CASTFQGAAETQYF. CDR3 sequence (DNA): TGCGCCAGCACCTTCCAGGGGGCGGCGGAGACCCAGTACTTC. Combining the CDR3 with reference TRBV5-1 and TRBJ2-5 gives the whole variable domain KAGVTQTPRYLIKTRGQQVTLSCSPISGHRSVSWYQQTPGQGLQFLFEYFSETQRNKGNFPGRFSGRQFSNSRSEMNVSTLELGDSALYLCASTFQGAAETQYFGPGTRLLVL.

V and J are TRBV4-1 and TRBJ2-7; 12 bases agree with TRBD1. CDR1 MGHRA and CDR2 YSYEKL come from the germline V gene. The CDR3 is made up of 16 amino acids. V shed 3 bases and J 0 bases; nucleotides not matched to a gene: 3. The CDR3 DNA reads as TGCGCCAGCAGCCAGGGGGACAGGGGGCCCTCCTACGAGCAGTACTTC. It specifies CASSQGDRGPSYEQYF.

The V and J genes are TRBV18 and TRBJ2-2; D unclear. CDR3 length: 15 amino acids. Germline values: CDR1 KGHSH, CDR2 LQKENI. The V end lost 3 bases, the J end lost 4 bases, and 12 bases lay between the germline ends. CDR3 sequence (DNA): TGTGCCAGCTCACCTCAGTTTGTTCGCACCGGGGAGCTGTTTTTT. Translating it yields CASSPQFVRTGELFF. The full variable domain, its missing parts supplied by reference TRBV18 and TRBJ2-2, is NAGVMQNPRHLVRRRGQEARLRCSPMKGHSHVYWYRQLPEEGLKFMVYLQKENIIDESGMPKERFSAEFPKEGPSILRIQQVVRGDSAAYFCASSPQFVRTGELFFGEGSRLTVL.

This CDR3 reads CANRDRNTIYF. In DNA form, the CDR3 reads TGTGCCAACCGGGACAGAAACACCATATATTTT. The J gene is TRBJ1-3, the V gene TRBV2; D might be TRBD1 (6 bases). Looked up from germline, CDR1 is SNHLY and CDR2 is FYNNEI. Trimming pared 10 bases from V and 5 bases from J, leaving 9 bases between. This CDR3 has 11 amino acids.

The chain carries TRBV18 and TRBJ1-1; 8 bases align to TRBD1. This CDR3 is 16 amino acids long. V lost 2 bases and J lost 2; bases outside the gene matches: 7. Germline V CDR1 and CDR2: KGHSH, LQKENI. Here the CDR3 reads CASSPWHRGENTEAFF. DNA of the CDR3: TGTGCCAGCTCACCATGGCACAGGGGGGAAAACACTGAAGCTTTCTTT. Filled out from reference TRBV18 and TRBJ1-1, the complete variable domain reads NAGVMQNPRHLVRRRGQEARLRCSPMKGHSHVYWYRQLPEEGLKFMVYLQKENIIDESGMPKERFSAEFPKEGPSILRIQQVVRGDSAAYFCASSPWHRGENTEAFFGQGTRLTVV.

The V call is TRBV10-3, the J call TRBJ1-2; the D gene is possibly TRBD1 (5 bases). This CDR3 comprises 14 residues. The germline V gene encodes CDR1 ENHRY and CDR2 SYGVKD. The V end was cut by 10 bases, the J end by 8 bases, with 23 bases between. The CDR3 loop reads CATAGGTAQGGYTF. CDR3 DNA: TGTGCCACCGCCGGGGGGACGGCGCAAGGGGGCTACACCTTC.

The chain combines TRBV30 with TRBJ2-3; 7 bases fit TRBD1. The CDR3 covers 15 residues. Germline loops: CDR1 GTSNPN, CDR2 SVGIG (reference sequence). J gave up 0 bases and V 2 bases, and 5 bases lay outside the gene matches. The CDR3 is CAWSLTGDSTDTQYF. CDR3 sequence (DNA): TGTGCCTGGAGTCTAACAGGGGACAGCACAGATACGCAGTATTTT.